A selection of T cell receptor beta chains follows, all from one sample in a study of human T cells and chemical hapten exposure. TCRdb reprocessed the RACE reads with MiXCR, giving one entry per CDR3 protein. In the table there are more than 250,000 distinct CDR3 sequences, roughly 7.7% of which are singletons. Source: whole blood, taken in connection with sensitization to the hapten diphenylcyclopropenone (DPC). These receptors were obtained from a man aged 18 to 30 with alopecia areata. Some clones in this sample may be carry-over from other donors' samples. CDR3s include the opening cysteine and the closing phenylalanine or tryptophan. Each record gives: D gene, V gene, clone size, J gene, CDR3 protein, CDR3 DNA. A D gene is named only where the DNA matches it firmly. Size is omitted from some rows. Given values are once, few, many or a class for expanded clones.

TRBD1	TRBV10-3	-	TRBJ2-3	CAISESADRELTDTQYF	TGTGCCATCAGTGAGTCTGCGGACAGGGAACTCACAGATACGCAGTATTTT
-	TRBV7-9	few	TRBJ2-1	CASSLSGRGYNEQFF	TGTGCCAGCAGCTTATCAGGACGCGGTTACAATGAGCAGTTCTTC
-	TRBV3-1	-	TRBJ2-7	CASSRRTAYEQYF	TGTGCCAGCAGCCGCCGGACAGCCTACGAGCAGTACTTC
TRBD1	TRBV10-1	many	TRBJ2-6	CASSAGQASSGANVLTF	TGCGCCAGCAGCGCCGGACAGGCCTCCTCTGGGGCCAACGTCCTGACTTTC
-	TRBV29-1	few	TRBJ1-1	CSVEERREAFF	TGCAGCGTTGAAGAACGTCGGGAAGCTTTCTTT
-	TRBV7-2	-	TRBJ1-1	CASSRNRRGTEAFF	TGTGCCAGCAGTCGCAACAGGAGGGGCACTGAAGCTTTCTTT
TRBD1	TRBV20-1	few	TRBJ2-4	CSARDSRGRPLAKNIQYF	TGCAGTGCTAGAGATAGCAGGGGGCGACCATTAGCCAAAAACATTCAGTACTTC
-	TRBV27	few	TRBJ2-7	CASSRGRPYEQYF	TGTGCCAGCAGCCGGGGACGACCCTACGAGCAGTACTTC
-	TRBV15	few	TRBJ2-1	CATSRGNSGEQFF	TGTGCCACCAGCAGAGGAAACAGCGGTGAGCAGTTCTTC
-	TRBV6-1	-	TRBJ1-5	CASSEWLTSNQPQHF	TGTGCCAGCAGTGAATGGCTCACGAGCAATCAGCCCCAGCATTTT
-	TRBV7-2	-	TRBJ1-6	CASSMDRVYNSPLHF	TGTGCCAGCAGCATGGACAGAGTTTATAATTCACCCCTCCACTTT
-	TRBV11-3	few	TRBJ2-1	CASSSYDNYNEQFF	TGTGCCAGCAGCTCATATGACAACTACAATGAGCAGTTCTTC
TRBD1	TRBV28	-	TRBJ1-5	CASSPRGQGWRKNQPQHF	TGTGCCAGCAGTCCCAGGGGACAGGGGTGGAGAAAAAATCAGCCCCAGCATTTT
TRBD2	TRBV12-3/TRBV12-4	-	TRBJ2-4	CASSLRGGRENIQYF	TGTGCCAGCAGTTTACGGGGGGGTCGGGAAAACATTCAGTACTTC
-	TRBV5-1	-	TRBJ2-1	CASRDQPRDKNYNEQFF	TGCGCCAGCAGGGATCAACCTCGGGACAAGAACTACAATGAGCAGTTCTTC
TRBD1	TRBV6-5	many	TRBJ1-2	CASSLGPGGIGYTF	TGTGCCAGCAGCTTGGGTCCAGGGGGCATTGGCTACACCTTC